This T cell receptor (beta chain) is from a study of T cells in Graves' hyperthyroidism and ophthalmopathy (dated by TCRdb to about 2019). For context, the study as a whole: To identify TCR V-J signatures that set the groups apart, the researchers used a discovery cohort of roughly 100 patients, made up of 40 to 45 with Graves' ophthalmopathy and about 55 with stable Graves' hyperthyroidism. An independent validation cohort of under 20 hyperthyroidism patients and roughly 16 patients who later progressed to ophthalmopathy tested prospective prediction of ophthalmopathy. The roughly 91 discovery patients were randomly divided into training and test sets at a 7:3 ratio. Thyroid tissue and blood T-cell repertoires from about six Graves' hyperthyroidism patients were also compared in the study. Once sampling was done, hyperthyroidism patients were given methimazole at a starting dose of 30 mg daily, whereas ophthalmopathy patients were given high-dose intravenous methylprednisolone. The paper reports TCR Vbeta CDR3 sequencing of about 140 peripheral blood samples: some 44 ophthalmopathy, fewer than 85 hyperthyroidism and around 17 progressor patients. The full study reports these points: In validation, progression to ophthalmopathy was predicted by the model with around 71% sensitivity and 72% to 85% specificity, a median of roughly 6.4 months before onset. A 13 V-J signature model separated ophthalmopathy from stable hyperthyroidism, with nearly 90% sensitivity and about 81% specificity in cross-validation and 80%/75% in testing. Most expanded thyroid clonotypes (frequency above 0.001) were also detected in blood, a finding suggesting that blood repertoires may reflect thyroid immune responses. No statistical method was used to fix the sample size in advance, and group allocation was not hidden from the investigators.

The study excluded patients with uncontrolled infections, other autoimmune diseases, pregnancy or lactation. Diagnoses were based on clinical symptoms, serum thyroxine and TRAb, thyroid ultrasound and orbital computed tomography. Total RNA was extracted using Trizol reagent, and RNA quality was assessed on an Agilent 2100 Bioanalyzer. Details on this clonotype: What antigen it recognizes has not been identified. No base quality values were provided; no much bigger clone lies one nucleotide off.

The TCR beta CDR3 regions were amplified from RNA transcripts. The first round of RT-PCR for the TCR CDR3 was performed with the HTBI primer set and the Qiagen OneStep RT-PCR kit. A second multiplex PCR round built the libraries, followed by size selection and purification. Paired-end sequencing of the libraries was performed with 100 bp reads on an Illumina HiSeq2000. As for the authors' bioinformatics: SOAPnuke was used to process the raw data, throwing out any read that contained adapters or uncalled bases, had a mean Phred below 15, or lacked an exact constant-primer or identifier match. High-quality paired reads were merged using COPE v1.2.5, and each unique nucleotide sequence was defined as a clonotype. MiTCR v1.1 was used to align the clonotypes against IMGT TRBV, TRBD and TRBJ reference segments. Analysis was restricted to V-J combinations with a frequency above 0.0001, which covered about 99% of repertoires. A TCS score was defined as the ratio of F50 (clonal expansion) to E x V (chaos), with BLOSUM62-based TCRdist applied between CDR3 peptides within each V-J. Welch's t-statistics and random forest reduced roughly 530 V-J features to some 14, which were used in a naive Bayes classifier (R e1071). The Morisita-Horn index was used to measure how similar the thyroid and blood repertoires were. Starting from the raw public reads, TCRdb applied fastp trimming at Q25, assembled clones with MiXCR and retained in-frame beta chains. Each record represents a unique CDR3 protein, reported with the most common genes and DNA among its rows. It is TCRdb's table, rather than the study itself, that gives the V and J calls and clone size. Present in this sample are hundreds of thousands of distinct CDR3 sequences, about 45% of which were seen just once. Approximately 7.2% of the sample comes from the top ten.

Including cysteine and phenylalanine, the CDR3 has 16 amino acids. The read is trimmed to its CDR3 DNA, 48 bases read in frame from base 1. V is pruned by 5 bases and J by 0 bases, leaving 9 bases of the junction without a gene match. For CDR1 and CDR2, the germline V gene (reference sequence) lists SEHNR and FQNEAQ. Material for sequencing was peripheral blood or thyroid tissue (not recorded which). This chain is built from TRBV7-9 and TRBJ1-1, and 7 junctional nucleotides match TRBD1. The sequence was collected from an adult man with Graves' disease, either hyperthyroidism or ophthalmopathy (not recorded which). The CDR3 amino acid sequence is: CASSPSSGTVNTEAFF. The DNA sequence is TGTGCCAGCAGCCCCTCTAGCGGGACAGTGAACACTGAAGCTTTCTTT.